A selection of T cell receptor beta chains follows, all from one sample in a study of blood T cell dynamics during melanoma immunotherapy. Here immunoSEQ multiplex PCR was the method, and the copy in TCRdb shows in-frame clones only, minus some. This repertoire shows 11,000 to 15,000 clones, approximately 84% found once; its top ten account for around 6%. The sample here was blood, taken from a patient treated with checkpoint blockade. These receptor sequences come from a human donor with melanoma. Both conserved end residues are part of each CDR3. A D gene is named only where the DNA matches it firmly. Size values are once, few and many counts, or a class for expanded clones, and some rows have none.

>.|.|TRBV5-1|TRBJ2-5
CASSPGQGGETQYF
TGCGCCAGCAGCCCAGGACAGGGAGGGGAGACCCAGTACTTC
>.|.|TRBV14|TRBJ1-6
CASSQSLFRSLHF
TGTGCCAGCAGCCAATCCCTCTTTAGGTCCCTCCACTTT
>.|.|TRBV9|TRBJ2-1
CASSVTPQSSYNEQFF
TGTGCCAGCAGCGTGACTCCACAGAGCTCCTACAATGAGCAGTTCTTC
>.|.|TRBV19|TRBJ1-5
CASSIGGRAYSNQPQHF
TGTGCCAGTAGTATAGGAGGGAGGGCCTATAGCAATCAGCCCCAGCATTTT
>.|.|TRBV9|TRBJ2-3
CASSVAAKGEDTQYF
TGTGCCAGCAGCGTAGCTGCTAAAGGGGAAGATACGCAGTATTTT
>.|.|TRBV5-6|TRBJ1-2
CASSLGWGTGYTF
TGTGCCAGCAGCTTGGGTTGGGGGACTGGCTACACCTTC
>.|once|TRBV5-6|TRBJ1-1
CASSPGRGRMNTEAFF
TGTGCCAGCAGCCCCGGGAGGGGAAGAATGAACACTGAAGCTTTCTTT
>.|once|TRBV7-2|TRBJ1-6
CASSLRSGPKSPLHF
TGTGCCAGCAGCTTAAGGTCGGGGCCTAAATCACCCCTCCACTTT
>.|.|TRBV4-3|TRBJ1-2
CASSQWGEDRGYTF
TGCGCCAGCAGCCAATGGGGGGAGGATCGTGGCTACACCTTC
>.|.|TRBV19|TRBJ1-1
CASSMWGNTEAFF
TGTGCCAGTAGTATGTGGGGAAATACTGAAGCTTTCTTT
>.|.|TRBV27|TRBJ2-2
CASSLAGTGELFF
TGTGCCAGCAGTTTGGCGGGGACCGGGGAGCTGTTTTTT